This passage covers 22 T cell receptor beta chains from one sample sequenced in a study of T cells expressing NK-cell markers. From the 5' RACE reads, TCRdb lists one entry per CDR3 protein and no DNA. The ten top clones account for over 8.5%, within a sample of over 350,000 distinct CDR3 sequences. The sample taken for sequencing was blood T cells: a sorted CD56 or NKG2C T cell subset, CD4+ or CD8+ T cells, or bulk PBMC T cells (not recorded which). The receptors here all came from a woman in her fifties or sixties in good health.

This chain uses TRBV7-9 with TRBJ1-1; absent DNA, TCRdb's TRBD1 call cannot be checked. Germline-derived CDR1 and CDR2 are SEHNR and FQNEAQ (reference sequence). The CDR3 has 14 amino acids. Here the CDR3 reads CASQNRQQNTEAFF. The variable domain in full, with the rest retrieved from reference TRBV7-9 and TRBJ1-1, is DTGVSQNPRHKITKRGQNVTFRCDPISEHNRLYWYRQTLGQGPEFLTYFQNEAQLEKSRLLSDRFSAERPKGSFSTLEIQRTEQGDSAMYLCASQNRQQNTEAFFGQGTRLTVV.

J is TRBJ1-4 and V is TRBV27; the TCRdb call, TRBD1, lacks DNA for checking. Looked up from germline, CDR1 is MNHEY and CDR2 is SMNVEV (reference sequence). This CDR3 is 16 amino acids long. The CDR3 here is CASSRLPGQGAGKLFF. Combining the CDR3 with reference TRBV27 and TRBJ1-4 gives the whole variable domain EAQVTQNPRYLITVTGKKLTVTCSQNMNHEYMSWYRQDPGLGLRQIYYSMNVEVTDKGDVPEGYKVSRKEKRNFPLILESPSPNQTSLYFCASSRLPGQGAGKLFFGSGTQLSVL.

The V and J genes are TRBV11-2 and TRBJ2-3; TCRdb's D call of TRBD1 is untestable without DNA. The CDR3 totals 13 residues. CDR1 is SGHAT, CDR2 FQNNGV, per germline. The CDR3 region is CASSPRGGDTQYF. Full variable domain (remainder filled in from reference TRBV11-2 and TRBJ2-3): EAGVAQSPRYKIIEKRQSVAFWCNPISGHATLYWYQQILGQGPKLLIQFQNNGVVDDSQLPKDRFSAERLKGVDSTLKIQPAKLEDSAVYLCASSPRGGDTQYFGPGTRLTVL.

The chain carries TRBV15 and TRBJ2-1; TCRdb outputs TRBD1, but without DNA this stays unchecked. Looked up from germline, CDR1 is LNHNV and CDR2 is YYDKDF (reference sequence). The CDR3 covers 17 residues. This CDR3 is CATSRDGPQGERAKQFF.

This sequence joins TRBV7-9 and TRBJ1-1. CDR1 and CDR2 from the germline V gene are SEHNR and FQNEAQ (reference sequence). The CDR3 is 13 amino acids. The CDR3 sequence: CASTGLLNTEAFF.

The CDR3 here is CASSRTSGSSTDTQYF. The V gene is TRBV11-2, the J gene TRBJ2-3; TCRdb selects TRBD2, and the lack of DNA leaves this call unchecked. Per the germline V gene, CDR1 is SGHAT and CDR2 is FQNNGV. The CDR3 totals 16 residues.

The chain is built from TRBV10-3 and TRBJ2-5; with no DNA, the TCRdb D assignment of TRBD1 cannot be verified. The germline CDR1 and CDR2 sequences are ENHRY and SYGVKD. This CDR3 has 13 residues. CDR3 loop: CAITPDPVGTQYF.

The chain employs TRBV20-1 and TRBJ2-3; TCRdb designates TRBD2, a call that cannot be tested without DNA. The CDR3 sequence is 16 residues long. In germline, CDR1 is DFQATT, CDR2 SNEGSKA (reference sequence). The CDR3 loop reads CSARTGTSGRAVTQYF.

The V and J genes are TRBV12-3 or TRBV12-4 and TRBJ1-2. CDR3 size: 12 residues. CDR3 in amino acids: CASSLDSEGYTF.

The chain carries TRBV20-1 and TRBJ2-3; the D call from TCRdb, TRBD2, cannot be confirmed without DNA. The CDR3 is made up of 15 amino acids. CDR1 is DFQATT and CDR2 is SNEGSKA in the germline V gene (reference sequence). The chain's CDR3 is CSMGPLAGITDTQYF.

The rearrangement links TRBV29-1 to TRBJ2-1; TCRdb calls TRBD2, which cannot be checked without DNA. From germline, CDR1 is SQVTM and CDR2 ANQGSEA. CDR3 size: 14 residues. The CDR3 reads CSVVRGGTYNEQFF.

This chain links TRBV7-6 with TRBJ2-1; TCRdb's D call of TRBD2 is untestable without DNA. Germline lookup yields CDR1 SGHVS and CDR2 FNYEAQ. The CDR3 is made up of 15 amino acids. CDR3: CASSAASDHYNEQFF.

The V gene is TRBV5-1, the J gene TRBJ2-3. Per germline, CDR1 SGHRS and CDR2 YFSETQ. This CDR3 has 14 residues. CDR3 region: CASSLASPYDTQYF.

This chain uses TRBV12-3 or TRBV12-4 with TRBJ2-7; TCRdb's D call of TRBD1 is untestable without DNA. The length of the CDR3 is 14 residues. Here the CDR3 reads CASSTGDPPWEQYF.

The chain has TRBV7-9 and TRBJ2-5; the TCRdb D gene call, TRBD2, has no DNA to confirm it. The CDR3 is 16 amino acids. Looked up from germline, CDR1 is SEHNR and CDR2 is FQNEAQ (reference sequence). CDR3 in amino acids: CASSRTTSGGGETQYF. The entire variable domain, with the rest obtained from reference TRBV7-9 and TRBJ2-5, is as follows: DTGVSQNPRHKITKRGQNVTFRCDPISEHNRLYWYRQTLGQGPEFLTYFQNEAQLEKSRLLSDRFSAERPKGSFSTLEIQRTEQGDSAMYLCASSRTTSGGGETQYFGPGTRLLVL.

V usage is TRBV6-2 or TRBV6-3 and J usage is TRBJ2-7; lacking DNA, the TRBD1 call made by TCRdb goes unchecked. This CDR3 spans 13 amino acids. The germline V gene encodes CDR1 MNHEY and CDR2 SVGEGT. CDR3 residues: CASRLDRAYEQYF.

V gene TRBV20-1 combines with J gene TRBJ2-7. Germline values: CDR1 DFQATT, CDR2 SNEGSKA (reference sequence). The CDR3 is made up of 14 amino acids. CDR3 sequence: CSARVGTHIGEQYF.

The chain combines TRBV12-3 or TRBV12-4 with TRBJ2-2; TCRdb returns TRBD2, unconfirmable since there is no DNA. This CDR3 is 16 amino acids long. The CDR3 region is CASSPMAAGSGGELFF.

The V and J genes are TRBV11-3 and TRBJ2-5; TCRdb's D gene call, TRBD2, goes unchecked for lack of DNA. In germline, CDR1 is SGHNT, CDR2 YENEEA. The CDR3 length is 15 residues. CDR3 protein: CASSLVGTSAETQYF.

Here the CDR3 reads CATSRQGSGGYTF. The V and J genes are TRBV24-1 and TRBJ1-2; TCRdb indicates TRBD1, and absent DNA this call remains unverified. CDR1 and CDR2 from the germline V gene are KGHDR and SFDVKD. The CDR3 length is 13 residues.

This chain connects TRBV5-1 to TRBJ2-7; TCRdb gives TRBD2 as the D gene, but with no DNA this cannot be confirmed. Germline V lookup: CDR1 SGHRS, CDR2 YFSETQ. The CDR3 length is 16 residues. This CDR3 reads CASSLVGLAGDYEQYF.

CDR3 in amino acids: CASSSPVGGARDTQYF. The chain has TRBV28 and TRBJ2-3; TCRdb outputs TRBD1, but without DNA this stays unchecked. Germline CDR1 reads MDHEN; CDR2 reads SYDVKM. This CDR3 comprises 16 residues.